This T cell receptor beta chain is drawn from a study of TIL therapy for anti-PD-1-resistant metastatic lung cancer. CDR3 size: 15 residues. Germline V gene data show CDR1 as LNHDA and CDR2 as SQIVND (reference sequence). V dropped 6 bases and J dropped 7; count of bases not matched to a gene: 10. Time point: pre-treatment sample, taken before nivolumab and TIL therapy. The libraries were made with immunoSEQ v3. Data came from immunoSEQ multiplex PCR; TCRdb stores just in-frame clones and leaves some out. This sample has under 70,000 clones, with around 86% found just once. The rearrangement joins TRBV19 to TRBJ2-2; 8 bases are a match to TRBD2. This specimen was blood, taken at baseline. This TCR was recovered from a person between 25 and 80 years old with non-small cell lung cancer. The CDR3 nucleotides read TGTGCCAGTAGGTTTGGGAGCGGGAGTGGCGGGGAGCTGTTTTTT. Residues: CASRFGSGSGGELFF.